This T cell receptor beta chain is drawn from a study of blood T cell repertoires in COVID-19. Looking at the study overall: In each case, the material was cDNA or gDNA derived from T cells, B-cell-depleted T cells, or PBMCs.

Authors' processing steps: Amplified reference gene primers provided the basis for estimating nucleated cell counts. The repertoire was sequenced with immunoSEQ multiplex PCR; TCRdb's copy has only in-frame clones and lacks some. V and J calls plus clone size are reproduced from that table; the DNA served to infer D and trimming. The data hold roughly 200,000 clones, with around 82% observed a single time. Participants, about 18 to 90 years old, spanned fewer than 30 US areas. Clinical histories supplied by participants themselves formed the basis of cohort assignment. Germline values: CDR1 SGHTA, CDR2 FQGNSA. This CDR3 is built from 16 residues. Trimming took 5 bases from V and 3 from J; bases not matched to a gene: 7.

The clonotype originates from a woman aged 55-70 years with acute COVID-19. V is TRBV7-2 and J is TRBJ2-3, with 11 bases aligning to TRBD2. Sequenced: PBMCs or T cells enriched from blood (not recorded which). CDR3 residues: CASSPASGGPTDTQYF. The DNA of the CDR3 is TGTGCCAGCAGCCCAGCTAGCGGGGGGCCTACAGATACGCAGTATTTT.